Here is one TCR beta chain with its context. Its antigen remains unknown. The junction shows a germline mismatch at one end, possibly a read error. The data belong to a study of T cell responses to AZD1222 COVID-19 vaccine. On the study more broadly: Investigators merged groups given second doses at roughly 4 or roughly 12 weeks. Study results and caveats: It was only a handful of AZD1222 recipients who were seropositive at baseline. The breadth and depth of Spike-specific TCRs increased once two AZD1222 doses had been given.

TCRdb's table, derived via immunoSEQ multiplex PCR, lists solely in-frame clones and lacks some. The sample holds some 190,000 clones; approximately 92% are singletons and the top ten take approximately 6.9%. Germline V gene lookup returns CDR1 LGHDT and CDR2 YNNKEL (reference sequence). The CDR3 loop spans 15 amino acids. The material sequenced was peripheral blood, taken on day 0 of AZD1222 vaccination. The TCR sequence derives from an adult in good health. V usage is TRBV3-1 (or the pseudogene TRBV3-2) and J usage is TRBJ1-5, with a possible D match to TRBD1 (6 bases). The CDR3 reads CASSKDQTGYQPQHF. DNA for the CDR3: TGTGCCAGCAGCAAAGACCAGACAGGTTATCAGCCCCAGCATTTT.